Given below is one T cell receptor beta chain in context. This clone appeared a few times. The antigen it binds to is not known. No per-base quality is available; no much larger clone lies one base away. The data were taken from a study of cytomegalovirus exposure and HLA in healthy donors (dated by TCRdb to about 2017). Some background on the complete study: An earlier analysis of some 550 of the donors reported 250 to 300 Gb of sequence data and roughly 110 million unique TCR beta sequences from some 180 million T cells. An early release that covered around 590 HLA-typed donors contained approximately 300 gigabases of sequencing data and roughly 84 million unique TCR sequences. Of the roughly 400 genotyped donors, approximately 80% fell in the genetic ancestry cluster associated with self-reported Caucasian donors. The aim of the study was to test whether cataloging public T cell receptors could identify signatures of past pathogen exposure. The study profiled the T cell repertoires of 500 to 800 subjects by immunosequencing and related them to cytomegalovirus serostatus. Besides the first cohort of around 700 subjects, a separate validation cohort made up of roughly 120 different subjects was used. To predict cytomegalovirus infection status, the study brought together high-throughput TCR immunosequencing, statistical association of individual TCRs with disease status, and machine learning. In a later analysis, previously published TCR beta repertoires from more than 500 donors were re-analyzed and high-resolution HLA genotyping was added so that TCR occurrence patterns could be studied. Rather than using new phenotypic data, the later analysis identified candidate immune exposures from TCR beta sequences and from how often those sequences occurred across donors. An earlier analysis of about 620 of the donors applied high-throughput TCR beta sequencing to assess whether each TCR beta V gene segment acted as functional or pseudogenic. Alongside the repertoire data, information on donor age, sex, ethnicity and CMV serostatus was compiled. A later genetic analysis used genome-wide SNP genotypes for about 60% of the 666 donors, treating that subset as a discovery cohort. All discovery cohort repertoires had been generated using a single sequencing platform. Class I and class II HLA loci were covered by the typing at four-digit resolution. The number of typed donors differed by locus: about 629-630 for A, B, C, DRB1 and DQB1; 500 to 550 for DQA1; over 600 for DPA1; and roughly 470 for DPB1. A handful of DR-DQ haplotypes were handled as single units for association and clustering because linkage in the cohort was strong. On average, approximately 250,000 unique TCR beta nucleotide sequences were sequenced per donor among 398 genotyped donors of the cohort, with roughly 18% of those sequences being non-productive. Points the paper makes about the study in general: A later analysis found that TCR association rates varied across HLA loci, with DRB1 alleles showing the most associated TCRs and HLA-C alleles the fewest. A group of highly shared sequence variants was considered likely to be a technical artifact of the sequencing pipeline. In a later analysis, several top co-occurrence clusters were reported to appear linked to parvovirus B19, influenza, CMV and Epstein-Barr virus. In a later genetic analysis, fewer N-insertions in productive TCRs were reported among donors in an Asian-associated ancestry cluster than the roughly 710-donor mean. According to a later analysis, most CMV-associated TCR beta chains appeared to be HLA-restricted, and the HLA associations seemed to be driven largely by CMV exposure. Correlated functional status among segregating V segments might reflect linkage disequilibrium, but an unknown experimental factor could not be ruled out. Because some donors lacked HLA typing at each locus, the association tests relied only on the typed subset. Across donors, most TCR sequences were observed very rarely, whereas some public TCRs were present in many individuals. The cohort was sequenced for TCR beta chains only, and without alpha or paired-chain data the features that could be detected were limited. An association between a missense DCLRE1C variant and V-gene and J-gene trimming of TCR beta chains was found in a later genetic analysis and replicated in an independent cohort. Because the 87-base-pair reads could not distinguish some IMGT-functional V segments, including TRBV6-2 and TRBV6-3, those segments were excluded. In both the original and validation cohorts, the classifier was reported to diagnose cytomegalovirus status with high specificity and sensitivity. Because counts were too low, roughly 17 rarely observed V segments, including chromosome 9 orphons, were left out of the earlier analysis of about 500 of the donors. The presence/absence analyses assumed that sequencing depth was roughly uniform across donors, and that assumption may not be true. When HLA alleles, especially DR and DQ, strongly co-occurred, attributing TCR associations to individual alleles was difficult. A later analysis found that HLA-associated TCR beta chains were more clonally expanded and had lower generation probabilities than equally common non-associated chains. In a later analysis, some 18,000 TCR beta sequences were associated with specific HLA alleles at a false discovery rate of 0.05. A further reported finding was that TCR beta sequences accurately predicted the HLA-A and HLA-B alleles for most subjects in the first cohort. In the study, some 160 TCR beta chains were listed as associated with cytomegalovirus. In vitro tests confirmed that three of the cytomegalovirus-associated TCR beta chains recognize cytomegalovirus antigens. CMV serostatus was the only immune exposure information available for the cohort. An earlier analysis of 450 to 750 of the donors showed that most TCR beta V segments appeared in productive rearrangements either about 87% or about 30% of the time, which broadly matched IMGT annotations. It was suggested by the authors that the approach could potentially be generalized to other disease states and immunological phenotypes.

The germline V gene (reference sequence) gives CDR1 as SGHNT and CDR2 as YYREEE. Trimming costs V 1 base and J 8 bases, and their ends lie 9 bases apart. The CDR3 sequence holds 12 residues, the cysteine and phenylalanine included. Of all the DNA, just the CDR3 is kept, 36 bases in frame from base 1. In total, 500 to 700 healthy bone marrow donors made up the cohort. All cohort members were sampled while nominally healthy, although unrecorded immune exposures were likely present. CMV serostatus was positive for 289 and negative for about half of the roughly 700 cohort members, and was not recorded for this donor. A peripheral blood sample was provided by each donor, and peripheral blood mononuclear cells were used for TCR beta sequencing. Genomic DNA extraction from the blood cell samples was performed with the Qiagen DNeasy Blood Extraction Kit. Libraries came from the immunoSEQ multiplex PCR assay. For the multiplex PCR, a mixture combining 60 forward primers for TCR Vbeta segments and 13 reverse primers for TCR Jbeta segments was used. The CDR3 region of rearranged TCR beta genes was amplified from genomic DNA with a multiplex PCR assay. On the Illumina HiSeq System, the amplified TCR beta libraries were sequenced as 87-base-pair reads. The paper's data handling went like this. A later analysis counted about 80 million unique TCR beta chains across the 666 repertoires, and 10 million to 12 million of these chains were shared by at least two donors. To remove PCR and sequencing errors, raw reads were error-corrected and collapsed into unique sequences using a nearest-neighbor algorithm that merged closely related sequences. To assign V, D and J gene segments, CDR3 sequences were aligned to IMGT reference sequences. For a sequence to be retained, at least a six-nucleotide match to both a V gene segment and a J gene segment was required. A rearrangement counted as productive if the CDR3 had no stop codons and remained in frame with V and J, and every other rearrangement counted as non-productive. Following IMGT convention, CDR3 was defined as the stretch from the second conserved V-encoded cysteine up to the conserved J-encoded phenylalanine. The earlier analysis of a few hundred of the donors excluded any sequence lacking an unambiguous match to a single V gene segment. An earlier analysis of fewer than 650 of the donors classified V segments as functional when productive rearrangements were above 56.7% and as segregating when the standard deviation between donors was above 5%. A statistical classification framework was built to diagnose cytomegalovirus status from the catalog of TCR beta chain sequences. A later analysis assigned V and J genes by comparing TCR nucleotide sequences with IMGT/GENE-DB human TR gene sequences. The TCRdist pipeline was used in a later analysis to assign CDR3 sequences and most-parsimonious VDJ recombination scenarios. In a later analysis, each TCR beta chain was defined by its CDR3 amino acid sequence together with its V-gene family, and reads lacking a unique V-gene family were excluded. As a way to deal with suspected cross-contamination and a sequencing artifact, a later analysis dropped approximately 570 nucleotide sequences that were highly shared and had low generation probability. In a later analysis, a clonal expansion index was calculated for each public chain from normalized within-repertoire ranks of inferred template counts. Generation probabilities in a later analysis came from a VDJ recombination model fitted to out-of-frame rearrangements, and those results were checked against IGoR. In a later analysis, TCR-TCR, TCR-HLA and TCR-CMV co-occurrence was scored with hypergeometric tests, and a repertoire-size bias correction was applied to TCR pairs. False discovery rates were estimated in a later analysis by permuting HLA or CMV assignments 20 times. A later analysis grouped co-occurring TCRs with DBSCAN, adding TCRdist sequence similarity when clustering within HLA-allele-positive subsets. Repertoires with fewer than 30,000 or more than 120,000 public chains were left out of co-occurrence clustering, as were about five repertoires with anomalous nucleotide sharing. In TCRdb, the immuneACCESS table is reduced to in-frame sequences with V and J assigned. These tables do not hold every clone; where another copy was compared, an unresolved V gene accounts for under half, and the others remain unexplained. V and J calls plus clone size are reproduced from that table; the DNA served to infer D and trimming. Recorded for this sample are fewer than 200,000 clones; roughly 76% of them occurred a single time. The ten top clones hold approximately 2% of the sample.

Sequencing input: PBMCs. The origin of this receptor is a human donor in good health. This receptor chain uses TRBV5-4 and TRBJ1-2; the D gene cannot be resolved reliably. The CDR3 protein: CASSLRGRGYTF. Read as DNA, the sequence is TGTGCCAGCAGCTTGAGAGGGAGAGGCTACACCTTC.